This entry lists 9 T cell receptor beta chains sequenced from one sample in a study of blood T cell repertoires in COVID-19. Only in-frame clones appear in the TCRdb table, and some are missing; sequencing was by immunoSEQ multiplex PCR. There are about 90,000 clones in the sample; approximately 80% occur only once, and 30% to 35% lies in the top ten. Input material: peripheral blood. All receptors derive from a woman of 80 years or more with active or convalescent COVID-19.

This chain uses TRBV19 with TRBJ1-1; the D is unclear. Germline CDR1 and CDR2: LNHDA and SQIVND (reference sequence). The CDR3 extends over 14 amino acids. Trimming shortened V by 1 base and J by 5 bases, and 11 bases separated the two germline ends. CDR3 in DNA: TGTGCCAGTAGTATAGTGGCGGGTCGGACTGAAGCTTTCTTT. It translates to CASSIVAGRTEAFF.

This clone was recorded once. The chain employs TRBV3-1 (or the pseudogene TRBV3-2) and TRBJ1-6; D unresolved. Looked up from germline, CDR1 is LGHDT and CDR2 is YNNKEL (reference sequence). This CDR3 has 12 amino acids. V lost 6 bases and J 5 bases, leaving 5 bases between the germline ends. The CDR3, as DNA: TGTGCCAGCAGGGGCAATAATTCACCCCTCCACTTT. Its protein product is CASRGNNSPLHF.

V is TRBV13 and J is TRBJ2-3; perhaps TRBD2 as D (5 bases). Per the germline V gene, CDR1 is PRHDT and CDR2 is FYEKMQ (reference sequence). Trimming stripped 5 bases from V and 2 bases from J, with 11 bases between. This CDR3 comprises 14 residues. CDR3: CASSPDSDTDTQYF. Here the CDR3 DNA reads TGTGCCAGCAGCCCGGACTCGGACACAGATACGCAGTATTTT.

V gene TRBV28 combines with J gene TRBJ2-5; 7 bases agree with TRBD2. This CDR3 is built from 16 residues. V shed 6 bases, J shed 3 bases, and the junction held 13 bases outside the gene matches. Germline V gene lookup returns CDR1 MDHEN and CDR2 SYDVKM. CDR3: CASSPQGRGFEETQYF. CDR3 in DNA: TGTGCCAGCAGCCCTCAAGGGCGGGGGTTCGAAGAGACCCAGTACTTC.

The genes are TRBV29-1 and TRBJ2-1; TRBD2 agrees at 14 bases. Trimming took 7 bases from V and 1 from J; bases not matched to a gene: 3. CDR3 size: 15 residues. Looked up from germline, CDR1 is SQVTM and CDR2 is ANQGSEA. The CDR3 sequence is CSARLAGGSYNEQFF. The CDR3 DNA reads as TGCAGCGCCAGACTAGCGGGAGGGTCCTACAATGAGCAGTTCTTC.

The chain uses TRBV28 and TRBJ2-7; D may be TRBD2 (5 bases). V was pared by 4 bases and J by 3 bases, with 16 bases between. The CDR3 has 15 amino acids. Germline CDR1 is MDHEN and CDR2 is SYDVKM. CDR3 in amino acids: CASSSHGDYSYEQYF. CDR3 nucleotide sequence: TGTGCCAGCAGTTCCCACGGAGACTATAGCTACGAGCAGTACTTC.

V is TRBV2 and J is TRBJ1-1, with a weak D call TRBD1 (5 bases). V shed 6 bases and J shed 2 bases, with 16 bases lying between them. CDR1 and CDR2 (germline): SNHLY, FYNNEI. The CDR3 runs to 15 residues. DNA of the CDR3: TGTGCCAGCAGGTTAGAGACAGTTTTAAACACTGAAGCTTTCTTT. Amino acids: CASRLETVLNTEAFF.

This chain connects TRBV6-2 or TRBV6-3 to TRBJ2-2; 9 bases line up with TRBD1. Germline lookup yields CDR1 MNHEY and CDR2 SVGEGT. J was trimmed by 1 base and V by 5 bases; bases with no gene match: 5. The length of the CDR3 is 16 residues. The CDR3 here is CASSLQGAVNTGELFF. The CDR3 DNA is TGTGCCAGCAGTCTACAGGGGGCCGTGAACACCGGGGAGCTGTTTTTT.

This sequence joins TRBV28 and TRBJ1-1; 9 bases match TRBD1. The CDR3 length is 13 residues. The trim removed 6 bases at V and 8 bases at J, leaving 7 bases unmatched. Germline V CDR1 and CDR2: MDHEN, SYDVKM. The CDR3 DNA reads TGTGCCAGCAGGGAGACAGGGGGAGGGGAAGCTTTCTTT. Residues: CASRETGGGEAFF.